This T cell receptor beta chain was sequenced during a study of cytomegalovirus exposure and HLA in healthy donors. TCRdb keeps only in-frame clones here, not all; method: immunoSEQ multiplex PCR. The sample holds 80,000 to 100,000 clones, over 75% seen once. About this clone: Other DNA sequences from this sample encode an identical CDR3 as well.

Trimming left V 0 bases short and J 4 bases short, with 8 bases between. The germline V gene encodes CDR1 SGDLS and CDR2 YYNGEE. This CDR3 comprises 13 residues. The sequenced material came from PBMCs. This sequence was found in a young man in good health and CMV-seropositive. The chain uses TRBV9 and TRBJ2-7; D not certain. In DNA form, the CDR3 reads TGTGCCAGCAGCGTAGCTAGTTCATACGAGCAGTACTTC. Residues: CASSVASSYEQYF.